This paragraph reports one T cell receptor (beta chain). The data originate from a study of T cell responses to AZD1222 COVID-19 vaccine. Overall study: Combined were second doses at about 4 or about 12 weeks.

Germline V gene data show CDR1 as MDHEN and CDR2 as SYDVKM. CDR3 length equals 13 residues. V was trimmed by 8 bases and J by 0 bases, leaving 11 bases between them. Repertoires were generated with immunoSEQ multiplex PCR, while TCRdb's copy carries only in-frame clones and drops some. The sample holds more than 110,000 clones; around nine tenths are singletons and the top ten take around 5%. This sequence originates from an adult in good health. This rearrangement joins TRBV28 to TRBJ2-7, with D perhaps TRBD1 (5 bases). Sequencing used peripheral blood, obtained on day 0 of AZD1222 vaccination. CDR3 coding DNA: TGTGCCAGCTTCCGACAGAGCTCCTACGAGCAGTACTTC. Protein sequence: CASFRQSSYEQYF.